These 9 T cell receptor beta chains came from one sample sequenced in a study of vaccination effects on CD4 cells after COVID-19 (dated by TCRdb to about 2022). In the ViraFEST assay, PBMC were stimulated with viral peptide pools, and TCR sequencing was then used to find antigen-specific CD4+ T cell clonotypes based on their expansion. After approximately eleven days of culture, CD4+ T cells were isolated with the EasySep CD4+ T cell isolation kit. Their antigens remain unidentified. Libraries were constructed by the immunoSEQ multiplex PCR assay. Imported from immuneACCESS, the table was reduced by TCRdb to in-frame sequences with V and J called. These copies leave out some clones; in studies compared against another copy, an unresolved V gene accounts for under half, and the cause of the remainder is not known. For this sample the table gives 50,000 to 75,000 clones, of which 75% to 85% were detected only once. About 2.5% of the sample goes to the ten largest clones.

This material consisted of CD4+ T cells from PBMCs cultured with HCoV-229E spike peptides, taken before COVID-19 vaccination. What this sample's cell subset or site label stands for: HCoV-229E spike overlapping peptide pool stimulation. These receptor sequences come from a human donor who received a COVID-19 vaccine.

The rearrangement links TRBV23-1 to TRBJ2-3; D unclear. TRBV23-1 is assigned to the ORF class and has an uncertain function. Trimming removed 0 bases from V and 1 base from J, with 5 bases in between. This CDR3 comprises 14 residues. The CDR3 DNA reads TGCGCCAGCAGTCAATCGGGTGGCACAGATACGCAGTATTTT. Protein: CASSQSGGTDTQYF.

CDR3 sequence (DNA): TGTGCCACCCTCAATGAGGGCGGAGAGACCCAGTACTTC. Its protein is CATLNEGGETQYF. The rearrangement links TRBV10-3 to TRBJ2-5; perhaps TRBD2 as D (5 bases). The CDR3 length is 13 residues. V was clipped by 10 bases and J by 4 bases, with 16 bases between them. CDR1 and CDR2 (germline): ENHRY, SYGVKD.

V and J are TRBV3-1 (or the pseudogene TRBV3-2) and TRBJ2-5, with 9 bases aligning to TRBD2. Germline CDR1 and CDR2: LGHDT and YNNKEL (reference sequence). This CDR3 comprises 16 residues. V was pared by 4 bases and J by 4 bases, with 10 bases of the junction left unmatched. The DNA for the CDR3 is TGTGCCAGCAGCCGCTTTCGCGGGGGGGATGGAGAGACCCAGTACTTC. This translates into CASSRFRGGDGETQYF.

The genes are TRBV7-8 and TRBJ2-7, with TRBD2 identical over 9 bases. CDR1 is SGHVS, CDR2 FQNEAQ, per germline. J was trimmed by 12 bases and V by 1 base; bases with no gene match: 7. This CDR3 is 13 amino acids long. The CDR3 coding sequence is TGTGCCAGCAGCTTAGTTGTTAGCGGGGGCCTGTACGTC. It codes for CASSLVVSGGLYV.

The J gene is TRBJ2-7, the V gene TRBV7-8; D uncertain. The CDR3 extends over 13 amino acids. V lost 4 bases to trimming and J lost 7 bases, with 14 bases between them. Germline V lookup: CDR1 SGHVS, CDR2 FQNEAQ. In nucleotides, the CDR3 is TGTGCCAGCAGCTCCCGGTGGCAAACAGAGCAGTACGTC. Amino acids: CASSSRWQTEQYV.

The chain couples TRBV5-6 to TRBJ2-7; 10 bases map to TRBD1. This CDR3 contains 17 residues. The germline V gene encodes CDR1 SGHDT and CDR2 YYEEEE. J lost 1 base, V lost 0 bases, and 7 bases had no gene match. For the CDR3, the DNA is TGTGCCAGCAGCTTGGCCCCCCCGGGACAGGGGTCCTACGAGCAGTACGTC. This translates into CASSLAPPGQGSYEQYV.

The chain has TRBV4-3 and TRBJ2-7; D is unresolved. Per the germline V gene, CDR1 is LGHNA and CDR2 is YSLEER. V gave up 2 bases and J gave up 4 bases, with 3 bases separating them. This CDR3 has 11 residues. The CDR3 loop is CASSQKYEQYV. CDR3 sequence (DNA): TGCGCCAGCAGCCAAAAGTACGAGCAGTACGTC.

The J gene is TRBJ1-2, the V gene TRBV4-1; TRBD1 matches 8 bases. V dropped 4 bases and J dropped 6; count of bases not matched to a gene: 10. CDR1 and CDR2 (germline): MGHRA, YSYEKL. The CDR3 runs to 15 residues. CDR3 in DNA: TGCGCCAGCAGCCCTTATCGACAGGGGACCGATGGCTACACCTTC. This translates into CASSPYRQGTDGYTF.

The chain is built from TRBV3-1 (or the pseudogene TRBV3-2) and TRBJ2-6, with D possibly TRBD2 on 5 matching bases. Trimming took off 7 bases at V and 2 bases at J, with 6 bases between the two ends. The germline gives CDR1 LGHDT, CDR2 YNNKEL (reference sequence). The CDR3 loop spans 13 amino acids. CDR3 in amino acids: CASTGTGANVLTF. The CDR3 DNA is TGTGCCAGCACCGGGACTGGGGCCAACGTCCTGACTTTC.